This T cell receptor (beta chain) was identified in a study of shared clonotypes between healthy human individuals. Across the whole study: Donors were a couple of women and a few men aged 18 to 49.

Germline CDR1 is GTSNPN and CDR2 is SVGIG (reference sequence). Trimming took 7 bases from V and 1 from J, leaving 10 bases between them. The CDR3 has 12 amino acids. Naive CD8 isolation took CD45RO-negative cells positively selected for CCR7 and excluded terminally differentiated effector memory CD45RA+ cells. The authors ran the assay at deep level. Each subset's genomic DNA was split evenly across several immunoSEQ plates. Some clones are missing from TCRdb's copy, which holds only in-frame ones; the method was immunoSEQ multiplex PCR. There are 1.5 million to 2.5 million clones in the sample; approximately 94% occur only once, and approximately 1.2% lies in the top ten. Study-level results: Among four donors, about 5% of naive CD4 clonotypes were found in common.

Details on this clone: Its antigen remains unknown.

The chain employs TRBV30 and TRBJ1-1; no definite D call. Source material: naive CD8+ T cells sorted from blood. The clonotype originates from a man aged 18 to 29 in good health. CDR3 residues: CALNSPNTEAFF. In DNA form, the CDR3 reads TGTGCCTTGAATAGCCCGAACACTGAAGCTTTCTTT.